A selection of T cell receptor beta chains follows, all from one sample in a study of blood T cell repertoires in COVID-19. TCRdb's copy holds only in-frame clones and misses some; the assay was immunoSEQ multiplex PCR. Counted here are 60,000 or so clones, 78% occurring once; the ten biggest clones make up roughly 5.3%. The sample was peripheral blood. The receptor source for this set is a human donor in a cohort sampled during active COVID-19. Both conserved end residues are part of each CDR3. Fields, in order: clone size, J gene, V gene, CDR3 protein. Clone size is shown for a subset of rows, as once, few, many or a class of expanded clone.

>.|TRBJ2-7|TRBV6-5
CASVPYGGNEQYF
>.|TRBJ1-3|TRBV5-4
CASSPAGTSGNTIYF
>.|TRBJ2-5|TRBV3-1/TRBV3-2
CASSLTALPGETQYF
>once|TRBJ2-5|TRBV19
CASSIAGGAATQYF
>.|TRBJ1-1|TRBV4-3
CASSQGTGENTEAFF
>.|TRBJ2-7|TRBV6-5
CASQSPWRDEQYF
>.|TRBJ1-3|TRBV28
CASSLPRRRATGGNTIYF
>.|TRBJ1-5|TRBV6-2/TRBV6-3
CASSSPPLTRLAFNQPQHF
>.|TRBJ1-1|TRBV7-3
CASSLTGGGNTEAFF
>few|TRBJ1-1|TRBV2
CASRENRGPAEAFF
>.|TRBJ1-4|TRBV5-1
CASSHGTSSTNEKLFF
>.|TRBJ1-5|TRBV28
CASTKPVGGNQPQHF
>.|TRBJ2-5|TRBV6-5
CASSYSGGRSETQYF
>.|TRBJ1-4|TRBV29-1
CSVTGQRGFNEKLFF
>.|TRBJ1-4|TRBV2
CASRGPSNEKLFF
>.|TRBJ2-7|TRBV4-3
CASSQDPGGRVYEQYF
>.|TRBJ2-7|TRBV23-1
CASSRTGPYEQYF
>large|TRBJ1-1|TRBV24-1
CATSDFGKGVTEAFF
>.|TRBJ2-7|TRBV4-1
CASSQDPRGSTYEQYF
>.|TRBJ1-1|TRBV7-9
CASSLLGPEAFF
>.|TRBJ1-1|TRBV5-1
CASSSDSGFQAFF
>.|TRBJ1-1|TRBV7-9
CASSFDYRNTEAFF
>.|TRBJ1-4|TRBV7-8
CASSFSPIEKLFF
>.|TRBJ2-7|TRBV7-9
CASSRTDRSPYEQYF
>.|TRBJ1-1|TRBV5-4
CASTLLGQGAQTEAFF
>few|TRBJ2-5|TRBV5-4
CASSKGTSGFQETQYF
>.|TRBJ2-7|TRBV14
CASSEWTGVYEQYF